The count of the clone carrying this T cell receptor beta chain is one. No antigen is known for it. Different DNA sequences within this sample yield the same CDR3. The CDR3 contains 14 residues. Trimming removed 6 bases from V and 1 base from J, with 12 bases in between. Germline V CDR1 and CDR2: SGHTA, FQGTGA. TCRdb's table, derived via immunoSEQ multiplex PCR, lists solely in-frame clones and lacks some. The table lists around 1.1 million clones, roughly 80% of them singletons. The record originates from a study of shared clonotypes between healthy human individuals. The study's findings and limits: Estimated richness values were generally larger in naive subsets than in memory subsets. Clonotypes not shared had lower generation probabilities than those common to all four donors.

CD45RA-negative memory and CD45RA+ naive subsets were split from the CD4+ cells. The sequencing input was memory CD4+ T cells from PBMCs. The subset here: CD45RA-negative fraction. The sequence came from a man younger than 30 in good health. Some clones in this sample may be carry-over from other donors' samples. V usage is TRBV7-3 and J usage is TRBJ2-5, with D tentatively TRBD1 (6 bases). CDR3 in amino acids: CASSLQGRQETQYF. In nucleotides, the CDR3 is TGTGCCAGCAGTCTACAGGGTCGCCAAGAGACCCAGTACTTC.